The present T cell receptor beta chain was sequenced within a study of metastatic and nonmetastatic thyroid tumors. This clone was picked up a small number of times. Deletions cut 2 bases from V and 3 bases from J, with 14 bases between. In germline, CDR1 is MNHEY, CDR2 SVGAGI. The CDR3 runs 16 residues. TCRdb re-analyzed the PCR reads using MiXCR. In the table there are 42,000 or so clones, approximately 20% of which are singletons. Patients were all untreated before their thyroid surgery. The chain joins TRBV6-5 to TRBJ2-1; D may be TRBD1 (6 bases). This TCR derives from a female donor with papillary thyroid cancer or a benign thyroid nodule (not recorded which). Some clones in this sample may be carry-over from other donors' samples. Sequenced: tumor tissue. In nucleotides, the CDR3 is TGTGCCAGCAGTTACGACTCGTTACAGGGCTACAATGAGCAGTTCTTC. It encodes CASSYDSLQGYNEQFF.